Listed below are T cell receptor beta chains from one sample, sequenced in a study of blood T cell repertoires in COVID-19. This table comes from immunoSEQ multiplex PCR, and its TCRdb copy is limited to in-frame clones, with some not included. The sample holds 85,000 to 120,000 clones, around four fifths seen once. Material for sequencing was peripheral blood. All receptors derive from a man aged 55 to 70 with active or convalescent COVID-19. CDR3s include the opening cysteine and the closing phenylalanine or tryptophan. D genes are given only for firm matches. Not all rows give a size; the values are once, few, many and, for expanded clones, a class.

cdr3_aa cdr3_nt clone_size j_call v_call d_call
CASSTGLAGGGTDTQYF TGTGCCAGCAGCACGGGACTAGCGGGAGGCGGCACAGATACGCAGTATTTT . TRBJ2-3 TRBV5-8 TRBD2
CSVDRGHRYNEQFF TGCAGCGTTGATCGGGGACACCGGTACAATGAGCAGTTCTTC . TRBJ2-1 TRBV29-1 .
CASSRTGGETGYTF TGTGCCAGCAGTCGGACAGGGGGCGAGACTGGCTACACCTTC . TRBJ1-2 TRBV27 TRBD1
CASSLAKLAGGYNEQFF TGTGCCAGCAGCTTGGCCAAGCTAGCGGGAGGATACAATGAGCAGTTCTTC . TRBJ2-1 TRBV5-4 TRBD2
CASRDRDRGPEAFF TGTGCCAGCAGAGACCGGGACAGAGGACCTGAAGCTTTCTTT . TRBJ1-1 TRBV7-9 TRBD1
CASSTLGVGETQYF TGTGCCAGTAGTACCCTCGGGGTAGGAGAGACCCAGTACTTC . TRBJ2-5 TRBV19 .
CASSQAGVGGGQPQHF TGTGCCAGCAGCCAAGCTGGAGTGGGGGGGGGTCAGCCCCAGCATTTT . TRBJ1-5 TRBV3-1/TRBV3-2 .
CASTPLGGAVDEQFF TGTGCCAGCACACCGTTAGGGGGCGCGGTGGATGAGCAGTTCTTC . TRBJ2-1 TRBV27 TRBD1
CASSRQRGWNYGYTF TGTGCCAGCAGCCGCCAGCGCGGGTGGAACTATGGCTACACCTTC . TRBJ1-2 TRBV27 .
CASSPDRGLGSYEQYF TGTGCCAGCTCACCGGACAGGGGTCTTGGCTCCTACGAGCAGTACTTC . TRBJ2-7 TRBV18 TRBD1
CSVVPAGGPSYNEQFF TGCAGCGTTGTCCCGGCAGGGGGTCCCTCCTACAATGAGCAGTTCTTC . TRBJ2-1 TRBV29-1 TRBD1
CASSLTGPGANVLTF TGTGCCAGCAGCCTCACAGGGCCTGGGGCCAACGTCCTGACTTTC . TRBJ2-6 TRBV5-4 .
CASSITGDNQPQHF TGTGCCAGTAGTATAACAGGGGACAATCAGCCCCAGCATTTT . TRBJ1-5 TRBV19 TRBD1
CASNTGDTGELFF TGCGCCAGCAATACAGGGGACACCGGGGAGCTGTTTTTT . TRBJ2-2 TRBV5-1 TRBD1
CASSPLGYGYTF TGTGCCAGTAGTCCTCTCGGGTATGGCTACACCTTC . TRBJ1-2 TRBV19 .
CAILAGVTIYF TGTGCCATCCTTGCCGGAGTCACCATATATTTT . TRBJ1-3 TRBV28 .
CASSAGAPGVEQFF TGTGCCAGCAGCGCGGGCGCTCCGGGGGTTGAGCAGTTCTTC . TRBJ2-1 TRBV9 .
CASSQWDRPNTEAFF TGTGCCAGCAGCCAGTGGGACAGGCCCAACACTGAAGCTTTCTTT once TRBJ1-1 TRBV3-1/TRBV3-2 TRBD1
CASSLGLADEQFF TGTGCCAGCAGCCTTGGACTAGCGGATGAGCAGTTCTTC . TRBJ2-1 TRBV12-3/TRBV12-4 TRBD2
CASSPRQGSTETQYF TGTGCCAGCTCACCAAGACAGGGGTCGACGGAGACCCAGTACTTC few TRBJ2-5 TRBV18 TRBD1
CASTLTGNTEAFF TGTGCCAGCACCTTGACGGGTAACACTGAAGCTTTCTTT . TRBJ1-1 TRBV6-5 .
CASSLVRQGMGYTF TGTGCCAGCAGCTTAGTTCGGCAGGGAATGGGCTACACCTTC once TRBJ1-2 TRBV13 .
CASSTETGPSGANVLTF TGTGCCAGCAGCACCGAAACAGGGCCCTCTGGGGCCAACGTCCTGACTTTC . TRBJ2-6 TRBV5-5 .
CASGTGSYEQFF TGTGCCAGCGGGACTGGCTCTTATGAGCAGTTCTTC . TRBJ2-1 TRBV6-5 .
CASSESGGGGNTIYF TGTGCCAGCAGCGAGTCAGGAGGTGGTGGAAACACCATATATTTT . TRBJ1-3 TRBV9 .
CASSPGHSYEQYF TGTGCCAGCAGTCCGGGACACAGCTACGAGCAGTACTTC . TRBJ2-7 TRBV12-3/TRBV12-4 .